The clone carrying this T cell receptor beta chain was observed many times. Its specificity is not known. The J segment lost 3 bases and the V segment lost 5 bases, leaving 4 bases of the junction unmatched. The CDR3 has 15 amino acids. The germline gives CDR1 SEHNR, CDR2 FQNEAQ (reference sequence). This sample stems from a study of tumor-infiltrating lymphocytes in primary liver carcinoma. Background on the study: Enrolled patients were male and female, aged 30 to 69 years. Study-wide results and limits: Top-250-clone fractions were significantly higher in tumors than in blood (p = 0.039). The overlap of tumor-adjacent and tumor-blood pairs was smaller than that of tumor region pairs.

They got blood RNA out of unsorted whole blood and also pulled out germline DNA. With chronic HBV infection, the patients were also treatment-naive. With 500 ng total RNA as template and a constant-region primer, TCR beta cDNA was made. Libraries of TCR beta came from three nested multiplex PCR rounds with slightly modified ARM-PCR. Each of the first two PCR rounds ran approximately 9 cycles with TRBV1-TRBV30 forward and C-beta reverse primers. TCRdb called the multiplex PCR reads again in MiXCR, with one record for every CDR3 protein. Of 300,000 to 400,000 distinct CDR3 sequences in the sample, 65% were seen once.

The sample comprised peripheral blood. This TCR was recovered from a middle-aged man with primary liver carcinoma and hepatitis B virus infection. V usage is TRBV7-9 and J usage is TRBJ2-7, with 13 bases aligning to TRBD2. The CDR3, as DNA: TGTGCCAGCAGCCGGACTAGCGGGAGTTTCTACGAGCAGTACTTC. Its translation is CASSRTSGSFYEQYF. Variable domain in full (rest from reference TRBV7-9 and TRBJ2-7): DTGVSQNPRHKITKRGQNVTFRCDPISEHNRLYWYRQTLGQGPEFLTYFQNEAQLEKSRLLSDRFSAERPKGSFSTLEIQRTEQGDSAMYLCASSRTSGSFYEQYFGPGTRLTVT.